This TCR beta chain was recorded in a study of cytotoxic CD8 clonotypes in ibrutinib-treated CLL. In its sample, this clone was seen a few times. The antigen is unknown. General study results and limits: T-cell clonality at baseline went above that of age-matched healthy donors and rose and fell with circulating CD8+ T-cell counts.

The CDR3 totals 15 residues. CDR1 is MNHEY, CDR2 SMNVEV, per germline (reference sequence). V lost 3 bases and J 4 bases, leaving 14 bases between the germline ends. Deep sequencing aimed at 1 in 200,000 to 1 in 1 million T cells' resolution. Assay: immunoSEQ multiplex PCR; the TCRdb copy retains only in-frame clones and omits some. The table records 200,000 to 250,000 clones, more than 75% of them present only once. The sequences come from PBMCs, collected after 12 months of ibrutinib treatment. The chain employs TRBV27 and TRBJ2-3; D perhaps matches TRBD1 (5 bases). This clonotype was obtained from a human donor with chronic lymphocytic leukemia. CDR3 coding DNA: TGTGCCAGCAGTTTCGACCCAGGGAAGGCAGATACGCAGTATTTT. Translating it yields CASSFDPGKADTQYF.